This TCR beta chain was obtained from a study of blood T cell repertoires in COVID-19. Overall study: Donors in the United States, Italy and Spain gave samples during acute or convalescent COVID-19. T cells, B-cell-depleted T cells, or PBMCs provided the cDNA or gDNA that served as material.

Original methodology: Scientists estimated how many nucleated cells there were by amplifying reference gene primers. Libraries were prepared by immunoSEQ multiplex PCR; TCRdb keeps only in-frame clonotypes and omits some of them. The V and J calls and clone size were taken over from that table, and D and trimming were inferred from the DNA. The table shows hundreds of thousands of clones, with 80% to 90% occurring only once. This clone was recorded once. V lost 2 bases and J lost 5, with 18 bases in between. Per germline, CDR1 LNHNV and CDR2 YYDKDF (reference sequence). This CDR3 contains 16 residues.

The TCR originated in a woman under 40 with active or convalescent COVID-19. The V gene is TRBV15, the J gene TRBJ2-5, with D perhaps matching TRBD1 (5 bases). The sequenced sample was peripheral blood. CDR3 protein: CATSRQQADDGETQYF. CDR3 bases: TGTGCCACCAGCAGACAACAGGCGGACGACGGGGAGACCCAGTACTTC.